Described below is a single T cell receptor (beta chain) sequence and its context. Its antigen is not identified. The data were obtained in a study of CD8 T cell repertoires and HIV-1 epitope variants. Study-level background: Each of Twenty-five Gag and Nef epitope peptides stimulated a separate culture. Epitopes were three Gag families plus Nef HW9 and YT9. An uncultured baseline aliquot held 1M T cells.

Study observations and caveats: A handful of clonotypes recognized Nef KF9, one HW9, none TAALDMSHF.

Measured with immunoSEQ multiplex PCR; TCRdb has only the in-frame clones, and not every one. The sample includes 95,000 or so clones, 60% to 80% of them seen just once. The germline V gene has CDR1 GTSNPN and CDR2 SVGIG (reference sequence). The CDR3 consists of 11 residues. V was cut by 3 bases and J by 7 bases, with 9 bases left in between. The chain couples TRBV30 to TRBJ1-2; unclear D gene. This clonotype was obtained from a male donor with HIV. Sample: uncultured baseline CD8+ T cells from peripheral blood mononuclear cells (PBMCs). The CDR3 sequence is CAWSDDVGYTF. CDR3 in DNA: TGTGCCTGGAGCGACGACGTTGGCTACACCTTC. Supplemented by reference TRBV30 and TRBJ1-2, the full variable domain reads SQTIHQWPATLVQPVGSPLSLECTVEGTSNPNLYWYRQAAGRGLQLLFYSVGIGQISSEVPQNLSASRPQDRQFILSSKKLLLSDSGFYLCAWSDDVGYTFGSGTRLTVV.